Following are 18 T cell receptor beta chains from one sample sequenced in a study of graft-versus-host responses after intestinal transplantation. This table comes from immunoSEQ multiplex PCR, and its TCRdb copy is limited to in-frame clones, with some not included. This table holds about 110,000 clones, around 95% found once. These receptors lack a known antigen. Sequencing used unstimulated CD8+ T cells sorted from spleen or lymph node cells, obtained before intestinal transplant. The receptors come from a human donor who received an intestinal transplant.

The chain is built from TRBV7-9 and TRBJ2-2, with 7 bases lining up with TRBD2. The CDR3 spans 16 residues. CDR1 and CDR2 from the germline V gene are SEHNR and FQNEAQ (reference sequence). Germline trimming cut 5 bases from V and 1 base from J; bases unmatched to any gene: 7. CDR3 amino acids: CASSHPASGNTGELFF. In DNA, the CDR3 is TGTGCCAGCAGCCATCCTGCTAGCGGGAACACCGGGGAGCTGTTTTTT.

V and J are TRBV18 and TRBJ2-7, with D tentatively TRBD1 (6 bases). Trimming shortened V by 4 bases and J by 1 base, and 8 bases separated the two germline ends. Germline CDR1 reads KGHSH; CDR2 reads LQKENI. CDR3 length: 13 residues. CDR3 sequence: CASSRTDSYEQYF. The CDR3 DNA reads TGTGCCAGCTCACGGACAGATTCCTACGAGCAGTACTTC.

This clone came up once. The chain has TRBV11-2 and TRBJ2-3; 11 bases are shared with TRBD1. The germline CDR1 and CDR2 sequences are SGHAT and FQNNGV. This CDR3 has 16 amino acids. Losses at the gene ends were 1 base for V and 6 bases for J; bases not matched to a gene: 6. The CDR3 is CASSLAGTGGLDTQYF. The CDR3 nucleotides read TGTGCCAGCAGCTTAGCAGGGACAGGGGGATTGGATACGCAGTATTTT.

This chain uses TRBV15 with TRBJ2-5; 8 bases agree with TRBD2. After removal of 5 bases from V and 1 base from J, the junction contained 6 bases not matched to a gene. Germline CDR1 reads LNHNV; CDR2 reads YYDKDF (reference sequence). The CDR3 is 15 amino acids. The CDR3 spells CATSRASGSQETQYF. The CDR3 coding sequence is TGTGCCACCAGCCGCGCTAGCGGGTCCCAAGAGACCCAGTACTTC.

The V call is TRBV19, the J call TRBJ1-1; D gene ambiguous. Trimming pared 7 bases from V and 1 base from J, leaving 7 bases between. The CDR3 sequence is 12 residues long. From germline, CDR1 is LNHDA and CDR2 SQIVND (reference sequence). CDR3 in amino acids: CASKEGNTEAFF. DNA of the CDR3: TGTGCCAGTAAGGAGGGGAACACTGAAGCTTTCTTT.

As regards this clone: Other DNA sequences of this sample code for an identical CDR3. This chain connects TRBV27 to TRBJ2-1; TRBD2 might be the D (5 bases). V was cut by 2 bases and J by 7 bases, with 6 bases left in between. The CDR3 runs 12 residues. Germline assignment: CDR1 MNHEY and CDR2 SMNVEV (reference sequence). CDR3 loop: CASSLRGNEQFF. CDR3 nucleotide sequence: TGTGCCAGCAGTTTAAGAGGGAATGAGCAGTTCTTC.

The V gene is TRBV11-3, the J gene TRBJ1-1, with a tentative D call TRBD1 (5 bases). Per germline, CDR1 SGHNT and CDR2 YENEEA. The CDR3 length is 12 residues. Trimming took off 1 base at V and 8 bases at J, with 8 bases between the two ends. The CDR3 here is CASSLGAGEAFF. The CDR3 coding sequence is TGTGCCAGCAGCTTAGGGGCAGGGGAAGCTTTCTTT.

The chain uses TRBV28 and TRBJ2-7, with a weak D call TRBD1 (6 bases). This CDR3 comprises 16 residues. The germline V gene has CDR1 MDHEN and CDR2 SYDVKM. Trimming took off 2 bases at V and 0 bases at J, with 14 bases between the two ends. The CDR3 is CASSLADPTGSYEQYF. The CDR3 DNA follows: TGTGCCAGCAGTTTAGCCGACCCGACAGGCTCCTACGAGCAGTACTTC.

The DNA of the CDR3 is TGTGCCAGCAGCGTAGGGGCAGGGCAGCGAACCGGGGAGCTGTTTTTT. This translates into CASSVGAGQRTGELFF. The chain carries TRBV9 and TRBJ2-2, with a tentative D call TRBD1 (5 bases). This CDR3 has 16 residues. Germline CDR1 and CDR2: SGDLS and YYNGEE. V was shortened by 0 bases and J by 5 bases, with 14 bases between the two germline ends. Full variable domain (remainder filled in from reference TRBV9 and TRBJ2-2): DSGVTQTPKHLITATGQRVTLRCSPRSGDLSVYWYQQSLDQGLQFLIQYYNGEERAKGNILERFSAQQFPDLHSELNLSSLELGDSALYFCASSVGAGQRTGELFFGEGSRLTVL.

This rearrangement joins TRBV6-5 to TRBJ2-1; D gene unclear. The germline CDR1 and CDR2 sequences are MNHEY and SVGAGI. V was shortened by 7 bases and J by 1 base, with 14 bases between the two germline ends. The CDR3 consists of 15 residues. This chain's CDR3 is CASTPTVGSYNEQFF. The CDR3, as DNA: TGTGCCAGCACCCCCACGGTGGGGTCCTACAATGAGCAGTTCTTC.

V is TRBV11-2 and J is TRBJ2-7; TRBD2 aligns across 11 bases. The germline gives CDR1 SGHAT, CDR2 FQNNGV. The ends lost 5 bases at V and 3 bases at J; junction bases unmatched: 6. CDR3 size: 15 residues. The CDR3, as DNA: TGTGCCAGCAGCCAGCTAGCGGGAGGAGTCTACGAGCAGTACTTC. Residues: CASSQLAGGVYEQYF.

The J gene is TRBJ1-4, the V gene TRBV7-8, with D possibly being TRBD1 (6 bases). The CDR3 loop spans 14 amino acids. Per the germline V gene, CDR1 is SGHVS and CDR2 is FQNEAQ. V was shortened by 5 bases and J by 7 bases, with 14 bases between the two germline ends. CDR3 residues: CASSVVGGGEKLFF. The CDR3 DNA reads as TGTGCCAGCAGCGTGGTTGGGGGCGGTGAAAAACTGTTTTTT. The entire variable domain, with the rest obtained from reference TRBV7-8 and TRBJ1-4, is as follows: GAGVSQSPRYKVAKRGQDVALRCDPISGHVSLFWYQQALGQGPEFLTYFQNEAQLDKSGLPSDRFFAERPEGSVSTLKIQRTQQEDSAVYLCASSVVGGGEKLFFGSGTQLSVL.

The chain is built from TRBV9 and TRBJ2-1; TRBD2 agrees at 9 bases. V trimming: 3 bases; J trimming: 8 bases; junction bases outside the gene matches: 12. Germline V lookup: CDR1 SGDLS, CDR2 YYNGEE. This CDR3 contains 16 residues. The CDR3 nucleotides are TGTGCCAGCAGCGCAGGCGGGAGGGCCGGCAAGGATGAGCAGTTCTTC. Translating gives CASSAGGRAGKDEQFF.

The chain employs TRBV28 and TRBJ2-7; a possible D gene is TRBD1 (5 bases). Trimming stripped 4 bases from V and 3 bases from J, with 13 bases between. The CDR3 contains 14 residues. The germline V gene has CDR1 MDHEN and CDR2 SYDVKM. The CDR3 DNA is TGTGCCAGCAGTTCCAGGGTTACGTTCTACGAGCAGTACTTC. This gives the protein CASSSRVTFYEQYF.

This chain joins TRBV2 and TRBJ2-7; 10 nucleotides line up with TRBD1. V gave up 4 bases and J gave up 2 bases; unmatched junction bases: 11. This CDR3 region has 17 residues. Germline-derived CDR1 and CDR2 are SNHLY and FYNNEI. CDR3 residues: CASSVGQGDLSAYEQYF. The DNA of the CDR3 is TGTGCCAGCAGTGTTGGACAGGGGGATCTTTCCGCCTACGAGCAGTACTTC.

J is TRBJ2-7 and V is TRBV2, with 8 bases identical to TRBD1. The CDR3 has 17 amino acids. CDR1 and CDR2 from the germline V gene are SNHLY and FYNNEI. J gave up 4 bases and V 2 bases, and 13 bases lay outside the gene matches. CDR3 nucleotide sequence: TGTGCCAGCAGTGAACCACAACAGGGGGGCCTAAAATACGAGCAGTACTTC. Translated, it gives CASSEPQQGGLKYEQYF. The full variable domain, rest sourced from reference TRBV2 and TRBJ2-7, is EPEVTQTPSHQVTQMGQEVILRCVPISNHLYFYWYRQILGQKVEFLVSFYNNEISEKSEIFDDQFSVERPDGSNFTLKIRSTKLEDSAMYFCASSEPQQGGLKYEQYFGPGTRLTVT.

The chain couples TRBV4-1 to TRBJ1-2, with TRBD1 as a possible D gene (5 bases). There are 16 residues in the CDR3. Trimming took off 1 base at V and 7 bases at J, with 19 bases between the two ends. Germline CDR1 and CDR2: MGHRA and YSYEKL. DNA for the CDR3: TGCGCCAGCAGCCAAGGCTTTGGGACCGCATTGTCTGGCTACACCTTC. Its translation: CASSQGFGTALSGYTF.

As concerns this clone: Relative to the germline gene, one junction end is altered; a read error may explain this. This chain links TRBV7-7 with TRBJ2-3; D is possibly TRBD1 or TRBD2 (5 bases each). The germline V gene has CDR1 SSHAT and CDR2 FNYEAQ (reference sequence). The CDR3 loop spans 15 amino acids. The CDR3 region is CASSPSRGPTDTQYF. The CDR3 DNA follows: TGTGCTAGCAGCCCTTCCCGGGGACCCACAGATACGCAGTATTTT.